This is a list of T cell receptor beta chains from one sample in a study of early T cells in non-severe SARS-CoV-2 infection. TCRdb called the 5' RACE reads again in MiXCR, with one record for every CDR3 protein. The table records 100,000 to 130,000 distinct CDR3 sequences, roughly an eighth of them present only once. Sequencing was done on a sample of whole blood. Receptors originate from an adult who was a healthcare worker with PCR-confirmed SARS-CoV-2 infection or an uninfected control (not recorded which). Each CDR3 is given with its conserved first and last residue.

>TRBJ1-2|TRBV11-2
CASSSTGKDTDGYTF
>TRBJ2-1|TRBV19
CASSRGLSYNEQFF
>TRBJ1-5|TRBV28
CATRQSNQPQHF
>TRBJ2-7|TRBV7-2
CASSLGDRVGNEQYF
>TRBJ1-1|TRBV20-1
CSARDSTGKAFF
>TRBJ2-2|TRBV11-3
CASNGGPNTGELFF
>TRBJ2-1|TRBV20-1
CSASGGLYNEQFF
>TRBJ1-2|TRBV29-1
CSVVQRALGGYTF
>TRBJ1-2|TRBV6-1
CASSESGRNYGYTF
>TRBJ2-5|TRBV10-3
CAISQGDETQYF
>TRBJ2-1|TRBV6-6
CASSYFGSYNEQFF
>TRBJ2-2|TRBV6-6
CASSYLTGLPGELFF
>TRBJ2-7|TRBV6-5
CASSPRFRHYEQYF
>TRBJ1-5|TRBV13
CASSSSYSNQPQHF
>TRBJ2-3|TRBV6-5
CASAQTGGPHTQYF
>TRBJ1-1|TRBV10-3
CAISDLGSVAEAFF
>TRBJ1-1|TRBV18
CASSPREGEYTEAFF
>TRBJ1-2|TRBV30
CAWRGSLDRKRDTF
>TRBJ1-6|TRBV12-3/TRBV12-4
CASSLGDRQNSPLHF
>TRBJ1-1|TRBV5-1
CASSLDGRGQTEAFF
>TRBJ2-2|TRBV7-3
CASSFPRPRQVGELFF
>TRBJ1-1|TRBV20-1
CSAVPGVLNTEAFF
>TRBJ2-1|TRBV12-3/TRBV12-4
CASSPLAGEGDNEQFF
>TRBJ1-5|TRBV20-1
CSAREPRGDQPQHF
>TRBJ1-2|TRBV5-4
CASSQGRNSNYGYTF
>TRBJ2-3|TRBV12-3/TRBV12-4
CASSLLGSDTQYF
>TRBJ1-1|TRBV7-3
CASSIQGLNTEAFF
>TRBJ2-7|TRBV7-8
CASSFRGLTYEQYF
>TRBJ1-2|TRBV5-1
CASSLGGAEGSYGYTF
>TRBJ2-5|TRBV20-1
CSARWQGMKTQYF
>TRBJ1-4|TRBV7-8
CASSPLGGKLFF
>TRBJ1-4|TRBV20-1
CSASQGGGGEKLFF
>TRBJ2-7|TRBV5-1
CASRSPGGEGEQYF
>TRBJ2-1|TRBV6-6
CASSYRGDWRNEQFF
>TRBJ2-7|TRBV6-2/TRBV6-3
CASTLRGRLQAYEQYF
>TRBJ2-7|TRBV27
CASSGLGEQYF
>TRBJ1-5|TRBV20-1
CSARSDRGSGVPQHF
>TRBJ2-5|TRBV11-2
CASSMTGVRETQYF
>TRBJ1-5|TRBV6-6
CASSYGSSNQPQHF
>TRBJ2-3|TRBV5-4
CASRAGLTEDTQYF
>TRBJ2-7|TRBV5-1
CASTSRDRGYEQYF
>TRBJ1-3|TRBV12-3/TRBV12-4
CASSPGGSGNTIYF
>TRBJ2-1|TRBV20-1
CSAGSGIGGNEQFF
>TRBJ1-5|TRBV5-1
CASSSTGAGQPQHF